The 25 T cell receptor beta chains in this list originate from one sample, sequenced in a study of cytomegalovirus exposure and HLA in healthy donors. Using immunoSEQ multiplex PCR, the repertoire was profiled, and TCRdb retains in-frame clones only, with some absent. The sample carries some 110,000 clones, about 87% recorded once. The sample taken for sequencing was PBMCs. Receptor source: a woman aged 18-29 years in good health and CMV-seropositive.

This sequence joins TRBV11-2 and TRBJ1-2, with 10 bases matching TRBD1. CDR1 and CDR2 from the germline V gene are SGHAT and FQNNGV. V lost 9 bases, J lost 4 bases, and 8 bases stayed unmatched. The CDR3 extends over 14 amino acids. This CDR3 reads CASPTGGEGYGYTF. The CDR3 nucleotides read TGTGCCAGTCCGACAGGGGGCGAGGGCTATGGCTACACCTTC. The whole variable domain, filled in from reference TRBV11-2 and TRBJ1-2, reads EAGVAQSPRYKIIEKRQSVAFWCNPISGHATLYWYQQILGQGPKLLIQFQNNGVVDDSQLPKDRFSAERLKGVDSTLKIQPAKLEDSAVYLCASPTGGEGYGYTFGSGTRLTVV.

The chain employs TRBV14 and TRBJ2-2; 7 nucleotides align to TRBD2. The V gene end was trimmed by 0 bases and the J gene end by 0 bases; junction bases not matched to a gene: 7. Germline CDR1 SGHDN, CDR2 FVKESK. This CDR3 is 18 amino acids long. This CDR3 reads CASSQEWGGPANTGELFF. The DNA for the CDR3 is TGTGCCAGCAGCCAAGAGTGGGGGGGTCCCGCGAACACCGGGGAGCTGTTTTTT.

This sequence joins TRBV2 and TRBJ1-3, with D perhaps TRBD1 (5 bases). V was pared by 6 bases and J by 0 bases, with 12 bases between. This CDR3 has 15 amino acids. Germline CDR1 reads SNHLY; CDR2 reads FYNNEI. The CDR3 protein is CASRESGDSGNTIYF. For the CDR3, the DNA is TGTGCCAGCAGAGAATCGGGGGACTCTGGAAACACCATATATTTT.

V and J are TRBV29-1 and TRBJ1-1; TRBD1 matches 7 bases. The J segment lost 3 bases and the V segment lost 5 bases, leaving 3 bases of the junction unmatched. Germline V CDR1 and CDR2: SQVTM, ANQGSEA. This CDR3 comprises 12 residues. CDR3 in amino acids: CSVFRGDTEAFF. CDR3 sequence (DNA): TGCAGCGTTTTCAGGGGGGACACTGAAGCTTTCTTT.

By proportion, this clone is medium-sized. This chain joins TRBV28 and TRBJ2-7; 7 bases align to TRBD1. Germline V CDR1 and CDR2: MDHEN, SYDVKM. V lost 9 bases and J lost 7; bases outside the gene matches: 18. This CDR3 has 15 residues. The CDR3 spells CARKRTGGNTREQYV. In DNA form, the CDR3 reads TGTGCCAGGAAGAGGACAGGCGGTAATACACGAGAGCAGTACGTC.

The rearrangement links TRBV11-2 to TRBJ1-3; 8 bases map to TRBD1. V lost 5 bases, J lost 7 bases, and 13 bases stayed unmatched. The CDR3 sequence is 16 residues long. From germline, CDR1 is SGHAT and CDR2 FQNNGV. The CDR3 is CASSTRTGTLWNTIYF. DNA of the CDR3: TGTGCCAGCAGCACCCGGACAGGGACTTTGTGGAACACCATATATTTT. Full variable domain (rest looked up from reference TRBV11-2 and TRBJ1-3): EAGVAQSPRYKIIEKRQSVAFWCNPISGHATLYWYQQILGQGPKLLIQFQNNGVVDDSQLPKDRFSAERLKGVDSTLKIQPAKLEDSAVYLCASSTRTGTLWNTIYFGEGSWLTVV.

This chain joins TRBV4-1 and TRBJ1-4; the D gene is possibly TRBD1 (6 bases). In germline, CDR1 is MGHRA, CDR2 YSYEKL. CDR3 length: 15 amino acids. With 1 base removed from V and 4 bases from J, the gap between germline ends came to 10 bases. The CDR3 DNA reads TGCGCCAGCAGCCAAGGAGGACAGAATAATGAAAAACTGTTTTTT. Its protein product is CASSQGGQNNEKLFF.

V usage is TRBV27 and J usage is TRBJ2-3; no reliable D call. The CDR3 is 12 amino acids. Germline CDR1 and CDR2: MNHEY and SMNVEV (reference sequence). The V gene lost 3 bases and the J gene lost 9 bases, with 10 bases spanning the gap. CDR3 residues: CASSFSSSTQYF. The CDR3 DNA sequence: TGTGCCAGCAGTTTTAGTAGCTCGACGCAGTATTTT.

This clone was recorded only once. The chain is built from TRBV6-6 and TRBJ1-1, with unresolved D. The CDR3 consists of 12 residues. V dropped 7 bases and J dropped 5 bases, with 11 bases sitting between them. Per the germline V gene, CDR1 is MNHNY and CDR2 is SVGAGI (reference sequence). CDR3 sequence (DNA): TGTGCCAGCACCCCTGGGAGGACTGAAGCTTTCTTT. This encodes CASTPGRTEAFF.

In DNA, the CDR3 is TGTGCCATCAGTGAATCAGGGCAGAGCACAGATACGCAGTATTTT. Its translation: CAISESGQSTDTQYF. V gene TRBV10-3 combines with J gene TRBJ2-3, with D perhaps matching TRBD1 (5 bases). The V end lost 3 bases, the J end lost 0 bases, and 10 bases lay between the germline ends. CDR1 is ENHRY, CDR2 SYGVKD, per germline. The length of the CDR3 is 15 residues.

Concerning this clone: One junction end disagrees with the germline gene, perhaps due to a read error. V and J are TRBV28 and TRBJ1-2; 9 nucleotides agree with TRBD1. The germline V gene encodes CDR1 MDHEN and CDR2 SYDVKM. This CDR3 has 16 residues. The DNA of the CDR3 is TGTGCCAGCAGTTCGCCTACAGACAGGGGGAACTACGGCTACACCTTC. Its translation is CASSSPTDRGNYGYTF.

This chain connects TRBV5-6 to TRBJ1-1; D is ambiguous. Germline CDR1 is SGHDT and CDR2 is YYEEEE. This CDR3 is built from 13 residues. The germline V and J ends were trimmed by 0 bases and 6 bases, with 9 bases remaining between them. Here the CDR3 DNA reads TGTGCCAGCAGCTTGGCCTCACTCGCTGAAGCTTTCTTT. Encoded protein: CASSLASLAEAFF.

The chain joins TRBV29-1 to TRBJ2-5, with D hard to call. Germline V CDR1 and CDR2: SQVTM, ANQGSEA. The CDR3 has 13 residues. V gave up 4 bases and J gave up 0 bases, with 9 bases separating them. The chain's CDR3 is CSVGPLYQETQYF. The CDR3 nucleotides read TGCAGCGTTGGTCCCTTGTACCAAGAGACCCAGTACTTC.

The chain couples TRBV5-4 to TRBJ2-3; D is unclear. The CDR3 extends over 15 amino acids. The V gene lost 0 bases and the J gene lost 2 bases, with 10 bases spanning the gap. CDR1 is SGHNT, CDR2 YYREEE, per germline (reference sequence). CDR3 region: CASSLELAYTDTQYF. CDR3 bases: TGTGCCAGCAGCTTGGAGTTGGCTTACACAGATACGCAGTATTTT.

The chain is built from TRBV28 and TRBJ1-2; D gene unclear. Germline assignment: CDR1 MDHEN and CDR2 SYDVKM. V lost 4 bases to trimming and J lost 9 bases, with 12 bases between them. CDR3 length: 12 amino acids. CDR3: CASSSQTSSYTF. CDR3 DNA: TGTGCCAGCAGTTCTCAGACATCTAGCTACACCTTC.

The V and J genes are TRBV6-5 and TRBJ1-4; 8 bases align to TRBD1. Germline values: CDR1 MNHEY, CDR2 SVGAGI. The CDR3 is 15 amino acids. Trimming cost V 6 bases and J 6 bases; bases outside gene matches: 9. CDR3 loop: CASSRMDRDYEKLFF. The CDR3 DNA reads TGTGCCAGCAGCCGAATGGACAGGGATTATGAAAAACTGTTTTTT.

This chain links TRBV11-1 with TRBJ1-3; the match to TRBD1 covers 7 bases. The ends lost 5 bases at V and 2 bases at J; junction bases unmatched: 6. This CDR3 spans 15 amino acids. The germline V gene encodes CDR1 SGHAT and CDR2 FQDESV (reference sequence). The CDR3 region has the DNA TGTGCCAGCAGCCTACACAGGGGACCTGGAAACACCATATATTTT. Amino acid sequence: CASSLHRGPGNTIYF.

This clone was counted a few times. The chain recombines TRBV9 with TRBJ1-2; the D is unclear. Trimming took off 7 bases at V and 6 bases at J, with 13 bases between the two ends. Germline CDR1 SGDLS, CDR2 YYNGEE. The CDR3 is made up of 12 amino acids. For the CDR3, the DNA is TGTGCCAGCTTTTCCCAGGTCCATGGCTACACCTTC. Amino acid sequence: CASFSQVHGYTF.

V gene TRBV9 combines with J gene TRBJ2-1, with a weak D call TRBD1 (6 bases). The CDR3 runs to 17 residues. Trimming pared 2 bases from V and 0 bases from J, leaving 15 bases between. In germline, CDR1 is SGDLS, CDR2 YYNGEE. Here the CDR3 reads CASSVTTGPNSYNEQFF. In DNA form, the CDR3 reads TGTGCCAGCAGCGTTACGACAGGACCAAACTCCTACAATGAGCAGTTCTTC.

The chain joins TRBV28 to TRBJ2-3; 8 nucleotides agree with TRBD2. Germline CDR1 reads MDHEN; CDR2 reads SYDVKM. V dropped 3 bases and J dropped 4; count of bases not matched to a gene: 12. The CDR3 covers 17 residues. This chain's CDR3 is CASSFPPGGAGPDTQYF. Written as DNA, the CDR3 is TGTGCCAGCAGTTTCCCCCCCGGGGGGGCCGGCCCAGATACGCAGTATTTT.

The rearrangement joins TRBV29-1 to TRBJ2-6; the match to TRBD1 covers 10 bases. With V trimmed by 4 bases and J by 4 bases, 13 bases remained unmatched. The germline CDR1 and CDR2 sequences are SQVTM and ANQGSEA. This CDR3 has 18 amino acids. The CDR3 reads CSVGNPGQGLTGANVLTF. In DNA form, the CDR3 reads TGCAGCGTTGGAAATCCGGGACAGGGGCTAACGGGGGCCAACGTCCTGACTTTC.

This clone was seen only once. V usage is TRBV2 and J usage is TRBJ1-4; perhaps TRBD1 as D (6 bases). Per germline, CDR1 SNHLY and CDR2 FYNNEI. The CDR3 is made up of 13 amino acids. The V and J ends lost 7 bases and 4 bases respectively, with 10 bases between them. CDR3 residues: CASKRTVNEKLFF. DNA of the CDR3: TGTGCCAGCAAAAGGACAGTTAATGAAAAACTGTTTTTT.

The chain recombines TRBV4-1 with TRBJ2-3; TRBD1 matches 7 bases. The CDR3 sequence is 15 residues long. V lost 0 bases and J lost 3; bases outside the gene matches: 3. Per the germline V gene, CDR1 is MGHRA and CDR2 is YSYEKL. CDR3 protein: CASSQEDRETDTQYF. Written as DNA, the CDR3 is TGCGCCAGCAGCCAAGAAGACAGGGAGACAGATACGCAGTATTTT.

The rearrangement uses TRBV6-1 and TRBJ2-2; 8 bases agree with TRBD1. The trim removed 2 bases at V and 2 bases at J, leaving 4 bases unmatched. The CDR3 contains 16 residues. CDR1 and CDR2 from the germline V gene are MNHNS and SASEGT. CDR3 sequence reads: CASSEPDRENTGELFF. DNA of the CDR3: TGTGCCAGCAGTGAACCGGACAGGGAAAACACCGGGGAGCTGTTTTTT.

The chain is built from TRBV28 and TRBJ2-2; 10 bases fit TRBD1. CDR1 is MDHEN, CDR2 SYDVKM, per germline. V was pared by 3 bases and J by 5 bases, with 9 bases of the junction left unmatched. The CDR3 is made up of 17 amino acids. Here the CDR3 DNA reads TGTGCCAGCAGTTTGGAACATGGACAGGGGGGGACCGGGGAGCTGTTTTTT. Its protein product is CASSLEHGQGGTGELFF.